This T cell receptor beta chain is from a study of T-cell memory formation after mild COVID-19. The germline V gene has CDR1 DFQATT and CDR2 SNEGSKA (reference sequence). This CDR3 spans 13 amino acids. V lost 5 bases to trimming and J lost 6 bases; unmatched junction nucleotides: 7. TCRdb used MiXCR to reprocess the 5' RACE reads, holding one entry per CDR3 protein. Here the sample spans roughly 340,000 distinct CDR3 sequences, approximately 22% being singletons. This clonotype was detected only a few times. The source is a man in his late teens or twenties who had mild COVID-19 (a few samples of this study predate the infection). Cell type and time point are not known. Sequenced: PBMCs or a T cell subset sorted from them (not recorded which). The chain combines TRBV20-1 with TRBJ1-2; 9 nucleotides agree with TRBD1. This chain's CDR3 is CSAADRGKDGYTF. CDR3 nucleotide sequence: TGCAGTGCTGCAGACAGGGGGAAGGATGGCTACACCTTC.